Below, one TCR beta chain is given with its context. As handled by the study authors: Amplification of reference gene primers provided the estimated nucleated cell counts. TCRdb's copy holds only in-frame clones and misses some; the assay was immunoSEQ multiplex PCR. V, J and clone size derive from that table, while D and trimming were established from the DNA sequence. Found here are about 140,000 clones, over 70% of them singletons; the top ten hold roughly 5.6%. Participant reports of clinical history set cohort assignment. All exposed participants met a person with COVID-19 within 2 weeks before entering the study. CDR1 is SNHLY, CDR2 FYNNEI, per germline. The CDR3 loop spans 11 amino acids. V was cut by 8 bases and J by 10 bases, with 9 bases left in between. The source of the sample is a study of blood T cell repertoires in COVID-19. Study-level background: COVID-19 samples, acute and convalescent, were from the United States, Italy and Spain.

This chain joins TRBV2 and TRBJ1-6, with D maybe TRBD1 (5 bases). The source is a man aged 70-80 years who had been exposed to COVID-19. Material: PBMCs or T cells enriched from blood (not recorded which). In DNA, the CDR3 is TGTGCCAGCGGGGCGTGGTCACCCCTCCACTTT. This translates into CASGAWSPLHF.